These T cell receptor beta chains were read from a single sample in a study of blood T cell repertoires in COVID-19. The data were produced by immunoSEQ multiplex PCR, yet TCRdb's version contains in-frame clones alone and is incomplete. This table has roughly 67,000 clones, 85% to 90% appearing once. Sequencing was carried out using peripheral blood. The receptors were sampled from a man aged 50-60 years with acute or convalescent COVID-19. The CDR3 runs from the conserved cysteine through the conserved F or W. Each record gives: J gene, clone size, D gene, V gene, CDR3 protein, CDR3 DNA. A D gene is named only where the DNA matches it firmly. Expanded clones are given a class, and other clones once, few, many or no size at all.

>TRBJ1-6|.|.|TRBV19
CASSIDGQGSSYNSPLHF
TGTGCCAGTAGTATAGATGGGCAGGGGAGCTCCTATAATTCACCCCTCCACTTT
>TRBJ1-1|.|.|TRBV10-3
CAISEAGSNTEAFF
TGTGCCATCAGTGAGGCGGGTTCGAACACTGAAGCTTTCTTT
>TRBJ2-1|.|.|TRBV19
CPENPPYNEQFF
TGCCCCGAGAACCCCCCTTACAATGAGCAGTTCTTC
>TRBJ1-1|.|.|TRBV10-3
CAITLLPEAFF
TGTGCCATCACCCTATTGCCTGAAGCTTTCTTT
>TRBJ2-7|once|TRBD1|TRBV6-6
CASSYGTGGNEQYF
TGTGCCAGCAGTTACGGGACAGGGGGCAACGAGCAGTACTTC
>TRBJ2-5|.|.|TRBV1
CTSSQGLAGGYQETQYF
TGCACCAGCAGCCAGGGACTAGCGGGGGGCTACCAAGAGACCCAGTACTTC
>TRBJ1-2|few|.|TRBV7-9
CASSLQGKLFGYTF
TGTGCCAGCAGCTTACAGGGGAAACTCTTTGGCTACACCTTC
>TRBJ2-7|once|.|TRBV7-2
CASSLRGRGNEQYF
TGTGCCAGCAGCTTAAGGGGGCGGGGAAACGAGCAGTACTTC
>TRBJ1-2|.|TRBD1|TRBV3-1/TRBV3-2
CASSQEGQGTRYGYTF
TGTGCCAGCAGCCAAGAGGGACAGGGCACCCGCTATGGCTACACCTTC
>TRBJ2-5|.|TRBD1|TRBV7-7
CASSPTGVETQYF
TGTGCTAGCAGCCCGACAGGGGTAGAGACCCAGTACTTC
>TRBJ2-5|.|.|TRBV6-5
CASGQDSFQETQYF
TGTGCCAGCGGCCAGGACAGCTTCCAAGAGACCCAGTACTTC
>TRBJ1-5|once|TRBD1|TRBV19
CASSISRGSQPQHF
TGTGCCAGTAGTATAAGCAGGGGGAGCCAGCCCCAGCATTTT
>TRBJ1-6|few|TRBD1|TRBV7-8
CASSWGQGMWNSPLHF
TGTGCCAGCAGCTGGGGACAGGGAATGTGGAATTCACCCCTCCACTTT
>TRBJ2-7|few|TRBD2|TRBV24-1
CATSDRAGEVYEQYF
TGTGCCACCAGTGACCGAGCGGGAGAGGTTTACGAGCAGTACTTC
>TRBJ1-4|.|.|TRBV28
CASSFQGGNEKLFF
TGTGCCAGCAGTTTTCAGGGCGGTAATGAAAAACTGTTTTTT
>TRBJ2-7|.|.|TRBV7-6
CASSLGASGYEQYF
TGTGCCAGCAGCTTAGGGGCCAGTGGTTACGAGCAGTACTTC
>TRBJ2-5|.|.|TRBV12-3/TRBV12-4
CASTPGQLETQYF
TGTGCCAGCACCCCGGGACAACTTGAGACCCAGTACTTC
>TRBJ2-7|many|.|TRBV29-1
CSVEQGETYEQYF
TGCAGCGTTGAGCAGGGTGAGACCTACGAGCAGTACTTC
>TRBJ1-1|.|TRBD1|TRBV29-1
CSVDPQGALRFMNTEAFF
TGCAGCGTTGACCCACAGGGGGCTTTAAGGTTTATGAACACTGAAGCTTTCTTT
>TRBJ2-7|.|.|TRBV7-8
CASSQKGYEQYF
TGTGCCAGCAGCCAAAAGGGGTACGAGCAGTACTTC
>TRBJ1-5|.|.|TRBV29-1
CSAGGGNQPQHF
TGCAGCGCCGGTGGGGGGAATCAGCCCCAGCATTTT
>TRBJ2-3|.|.|TRBV18
CASSPLDSSRYSDTQYF
TGTGCCAGCTCACCACTGGACAGCTCTCGATACTCAGATACGCAGTATTTT
>TRBJ1-2|.|TRBD1|TRBV12-3/TRBV12-4
CASSDGTAYGYTF
TGTGCCAGCAGTGACGGGACAGCCTATGGCTACACCTTC
>TRBJ1-1|.|TRBD1|TRBV7-8
CASSLGQWDTEAFF
TGTGCCAGCAGCTTGGGACAGTGGGACACTGAAGCTTTCTTT
>TRBJ1-5|.|.|TRBV7-5
CARRAGAGTGYWGNQPQHF
TGTGCCAGAAGGGCGGGGGCCGGGACAGGGTATTGGGGCAATCAGCCCCAGCATTTT
>TRBJ2-7|.|TRBD1|TRBV19
CASTLRTGVSYEQYF
TGTGCCAGTACCCTCAGGACAGGGGTGTCCTACGAGCAGTACTTC
>TRBJ2-2|.|TRBD1|TRBV4-1
CASRHGQGDTGELFF
TGCGCCAGCAGACATGGACAGGGCGACACCGGGGAGCTGTTTTTT
>TRBJ2-4|.|TRBD2|TRBV4-1
CASSQFPSGGILAKNIQYF
TGCGCCAGCAGCCAATTCCCTAGCGGGGGTATATTAGCCAAAAACATTCAGTACTTC
>TRBJ2-2|.|.|TRBV5-4
CASSSTLQGNTGELFF
TGTGCCAGCAGCTCCACCCTACAGGGAAACACCGGGGAGCTGTTTTTT
>TRBJ2-2|.|.|TRBV5-5
CASSLPPSTGELFF
TGTGCCAGCAGCCTACCGCCTAGCACCGGGGAGCTGTTTTTT
>TRBJ2-3|.|.|TRBV12-3/TRBV12-4
CASSPGEDTQYF
TGTGCCAGCAGTCCCGGGGAAGATACGCAGTATTTT
>TRBJ2-7|once|.|TRBV5-6
CASRLTGQTYEQYF
TGTGCCAGCAGGCTTACAGGGCAAACCTACGAGCAGTACTTC
>TRBJ1-5|.|TRBD1|TRBV6-5
CASSYVQGENQPQHF
TGTGCCAGCAGTTACGTACAGGGGGAAAATCAGCCCCAGCATTTT
>TRBJ2-7|few|TRBD1|TRBV18
CASSPPVKGADEQYF
TGTGCCAGCTCACCCCCGGTCAAGGGGGCGGACGAGCAGTACTTC
>TRBJ2-3|.|TRBD1|TRBV14
CASSLAQGSTDTQYF
TGTGCCAGCAGCCTGGCACAGGGGAGCACAGATACGCAGTATTTT
>TRBJ2-1|.|.|TRBV12-3/TRBV12-4
CASNYGRLNEQFF
TGTGCCAGCAATTACGGCAGGTTAAATGAGCAGTTCTTC
>TRBJ2-3|.|TRBD2|TRBV7-8
CASSLTGLAGLGDTQYF
TGTGCCAGCAGCTTAACCGGACTAGCGGGACTAGGGGATACGCAGTATTTT
>TRBJ2-7|once|.|TRBV24-1
CATSDSRYEQYF
TGTGCCACCAGTGATTCTAGATACGAGCAGTACTTC
>TRBJ1-1|.|.|TRBV19
CASSVTGLNTEAFF
TGTGCCAGTAGTGTCACAGGGTTGAACACTGAAGCTTTCTTT
>TRBJ1-5|.|.|TRBV28
CASSILQGLNQPQHF
TGTGCCAGCTCCATTTTGCAGGGACTTAATCAGCCCCAGCATTTT
>TRBJ2-3|.|.|TRBV7-9
CASSSPIAESTDTQYF
TGTGCCAGCAGCTCCCCCATAGCGGAATCCACAGATACGCAGTATTTT
>TRBJ2-2|once|.|TRBV7-9
CASSHTGPNTGELFF
TGTGCCAGCAGCCACACAGGGCCGAACACCGGGGAGCTGTTTTTT
>TRBJ1-1|.|TRBD1|TRBV6-5
CASSKTGAGTEAFF
TGTGCCAGCAGTAAGACAGGGGCGGGCACTGAAGCTTTCTTT
>TRBJ2-1|.|TRBD2|TRBV6-5
CASSYDWGGNEQFF
TGTGCCAGCAGTTACGATTGGGGGGGGAATGAGCAGTTCTTC